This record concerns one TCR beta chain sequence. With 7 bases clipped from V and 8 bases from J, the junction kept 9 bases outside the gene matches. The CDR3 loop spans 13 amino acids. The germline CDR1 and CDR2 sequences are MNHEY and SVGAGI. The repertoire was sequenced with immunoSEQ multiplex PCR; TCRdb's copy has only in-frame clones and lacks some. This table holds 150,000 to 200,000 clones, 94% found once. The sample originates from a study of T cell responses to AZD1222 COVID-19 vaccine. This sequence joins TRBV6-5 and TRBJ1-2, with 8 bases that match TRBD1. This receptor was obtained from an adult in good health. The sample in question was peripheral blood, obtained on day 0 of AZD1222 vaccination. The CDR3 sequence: CASNSGGLWGYTF. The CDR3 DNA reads TGTGCCAGCAACTCAGGGGGCCTTTGGGGCTACACCTTC.